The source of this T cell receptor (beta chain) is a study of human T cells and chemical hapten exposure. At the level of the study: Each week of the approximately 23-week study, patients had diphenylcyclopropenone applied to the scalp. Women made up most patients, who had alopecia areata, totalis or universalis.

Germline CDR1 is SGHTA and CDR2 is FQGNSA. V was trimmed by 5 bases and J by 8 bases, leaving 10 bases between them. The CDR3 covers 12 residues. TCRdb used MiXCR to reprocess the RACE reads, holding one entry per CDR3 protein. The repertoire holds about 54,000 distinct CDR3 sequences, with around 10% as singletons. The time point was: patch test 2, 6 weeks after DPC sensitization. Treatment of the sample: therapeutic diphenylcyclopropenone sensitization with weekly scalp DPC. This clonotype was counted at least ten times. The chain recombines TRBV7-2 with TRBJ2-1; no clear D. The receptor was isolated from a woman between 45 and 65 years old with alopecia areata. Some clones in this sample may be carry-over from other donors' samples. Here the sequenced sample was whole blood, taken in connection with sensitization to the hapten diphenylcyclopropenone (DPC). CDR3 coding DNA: TGTGCCAGCAGCCCGCTACTGTATGAGCAGTTCTTC. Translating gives CASSPLLYEQFF.